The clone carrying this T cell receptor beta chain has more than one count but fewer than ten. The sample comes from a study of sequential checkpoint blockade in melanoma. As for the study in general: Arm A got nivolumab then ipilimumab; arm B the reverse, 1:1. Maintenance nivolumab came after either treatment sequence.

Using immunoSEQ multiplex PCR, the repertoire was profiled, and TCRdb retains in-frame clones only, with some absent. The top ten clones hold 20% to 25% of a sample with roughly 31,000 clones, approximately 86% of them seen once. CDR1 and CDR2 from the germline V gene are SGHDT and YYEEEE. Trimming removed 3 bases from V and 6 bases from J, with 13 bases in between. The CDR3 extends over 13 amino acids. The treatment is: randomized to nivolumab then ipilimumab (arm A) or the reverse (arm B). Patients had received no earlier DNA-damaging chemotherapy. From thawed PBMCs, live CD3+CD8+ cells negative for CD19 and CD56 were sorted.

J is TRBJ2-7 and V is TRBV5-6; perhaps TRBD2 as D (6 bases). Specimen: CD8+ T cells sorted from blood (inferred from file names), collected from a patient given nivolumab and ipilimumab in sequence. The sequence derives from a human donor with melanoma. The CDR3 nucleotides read TGTGCCAGCAGCTGGAGGAACGGGGGCGAGCAGTACTTC. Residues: CASSWRNGGEQYF.